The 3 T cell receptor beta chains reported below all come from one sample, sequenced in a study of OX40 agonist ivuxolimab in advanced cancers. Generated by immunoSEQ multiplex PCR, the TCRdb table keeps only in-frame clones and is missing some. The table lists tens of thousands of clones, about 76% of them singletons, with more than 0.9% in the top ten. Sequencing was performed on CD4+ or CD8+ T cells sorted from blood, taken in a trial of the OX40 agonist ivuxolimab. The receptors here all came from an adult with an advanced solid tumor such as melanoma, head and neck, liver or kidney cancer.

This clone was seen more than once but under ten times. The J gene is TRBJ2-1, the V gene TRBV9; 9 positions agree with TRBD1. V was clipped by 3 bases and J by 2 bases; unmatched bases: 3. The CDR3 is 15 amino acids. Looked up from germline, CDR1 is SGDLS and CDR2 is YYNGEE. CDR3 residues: CASSGGTGTYNEQFF. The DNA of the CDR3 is TGTGCCAGCAGCGGTGGGACAGGGACCTACAATGAGCAGTTCTTC.

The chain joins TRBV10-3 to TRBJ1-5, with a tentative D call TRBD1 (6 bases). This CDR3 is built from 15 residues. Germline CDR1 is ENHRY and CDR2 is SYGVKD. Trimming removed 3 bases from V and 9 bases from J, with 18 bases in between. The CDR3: CAISDSDSVRLPQHF. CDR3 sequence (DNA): TGTGCCATCAGTGACTCGGACAGCGTACGGCTGCCCCAGCATTTT.

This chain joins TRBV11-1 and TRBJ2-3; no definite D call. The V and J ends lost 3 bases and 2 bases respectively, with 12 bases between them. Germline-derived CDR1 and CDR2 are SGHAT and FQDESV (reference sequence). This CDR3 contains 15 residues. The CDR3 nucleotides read TGTGCCAGCAGCTTCGGGCGACTGATCACAGATACGCAGTATTTT. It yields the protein CASSFGRLITDTQYF.